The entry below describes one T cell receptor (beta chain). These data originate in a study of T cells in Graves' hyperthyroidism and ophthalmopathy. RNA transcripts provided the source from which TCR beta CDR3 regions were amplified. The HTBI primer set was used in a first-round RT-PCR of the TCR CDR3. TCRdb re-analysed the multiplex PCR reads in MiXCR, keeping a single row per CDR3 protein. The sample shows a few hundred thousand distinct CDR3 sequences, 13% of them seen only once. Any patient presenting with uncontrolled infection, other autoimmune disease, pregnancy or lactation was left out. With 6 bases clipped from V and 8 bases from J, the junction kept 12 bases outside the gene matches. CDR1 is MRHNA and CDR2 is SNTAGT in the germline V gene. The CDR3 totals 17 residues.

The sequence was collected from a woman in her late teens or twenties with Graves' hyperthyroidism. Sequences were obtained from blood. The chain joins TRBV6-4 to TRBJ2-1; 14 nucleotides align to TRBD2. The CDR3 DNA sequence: TGTGCCAGCAGCGATACGGGACTAGCGGGAGTTAGGGATGAGCAGTTCTTC. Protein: CASSDTGLAGVRDEQFF.